This record concerns one TCR beta chain sequence. Its antigen remains unknown. These data come from a study of STAT3 mutations in large granular lymphocyte leukemia. Broader study findings: Suggested: STAT3 mutation was not the ancestral event for these clonal expansions. TCR clonotype switching after therapy occurred in about 30% of the 18 patients. Some patients had persisting codominant clonotypes that could mask small clones. At least one immunodominant TCR beta clonotype appeared in every T-cell large granular lymphocyte leukemia patient.

Here immunoSEQ multiplex PCR was the method, and the copy in TCRdb shows in-frame clones only, minus some. The repertoire has about 13,000 clones, 88% of them found once; the top ten carry approximately 12%. There are 12 residues in the CDR3. The V end was cut by 4 bases, the J end by 8 bases, with 10 bases between. Germline CDR1 SGHRS, CDR2 YFSETQ. The clonotype originates from a human donor with T large granular lymphocyte leukemia. Some clones in this sample may be carry-over from other donors' samples. What was sequenced was PBMCs. The chain recombines TRBV5-1 with TRBJ2-1; TRBD1 is a possible D gene (6 bases). The CDR3 bases are TGCGCCAGCAGCCCACAGGGCCATGAGCAGTTCTTC. It is translated as CASSPQGHEQFF.